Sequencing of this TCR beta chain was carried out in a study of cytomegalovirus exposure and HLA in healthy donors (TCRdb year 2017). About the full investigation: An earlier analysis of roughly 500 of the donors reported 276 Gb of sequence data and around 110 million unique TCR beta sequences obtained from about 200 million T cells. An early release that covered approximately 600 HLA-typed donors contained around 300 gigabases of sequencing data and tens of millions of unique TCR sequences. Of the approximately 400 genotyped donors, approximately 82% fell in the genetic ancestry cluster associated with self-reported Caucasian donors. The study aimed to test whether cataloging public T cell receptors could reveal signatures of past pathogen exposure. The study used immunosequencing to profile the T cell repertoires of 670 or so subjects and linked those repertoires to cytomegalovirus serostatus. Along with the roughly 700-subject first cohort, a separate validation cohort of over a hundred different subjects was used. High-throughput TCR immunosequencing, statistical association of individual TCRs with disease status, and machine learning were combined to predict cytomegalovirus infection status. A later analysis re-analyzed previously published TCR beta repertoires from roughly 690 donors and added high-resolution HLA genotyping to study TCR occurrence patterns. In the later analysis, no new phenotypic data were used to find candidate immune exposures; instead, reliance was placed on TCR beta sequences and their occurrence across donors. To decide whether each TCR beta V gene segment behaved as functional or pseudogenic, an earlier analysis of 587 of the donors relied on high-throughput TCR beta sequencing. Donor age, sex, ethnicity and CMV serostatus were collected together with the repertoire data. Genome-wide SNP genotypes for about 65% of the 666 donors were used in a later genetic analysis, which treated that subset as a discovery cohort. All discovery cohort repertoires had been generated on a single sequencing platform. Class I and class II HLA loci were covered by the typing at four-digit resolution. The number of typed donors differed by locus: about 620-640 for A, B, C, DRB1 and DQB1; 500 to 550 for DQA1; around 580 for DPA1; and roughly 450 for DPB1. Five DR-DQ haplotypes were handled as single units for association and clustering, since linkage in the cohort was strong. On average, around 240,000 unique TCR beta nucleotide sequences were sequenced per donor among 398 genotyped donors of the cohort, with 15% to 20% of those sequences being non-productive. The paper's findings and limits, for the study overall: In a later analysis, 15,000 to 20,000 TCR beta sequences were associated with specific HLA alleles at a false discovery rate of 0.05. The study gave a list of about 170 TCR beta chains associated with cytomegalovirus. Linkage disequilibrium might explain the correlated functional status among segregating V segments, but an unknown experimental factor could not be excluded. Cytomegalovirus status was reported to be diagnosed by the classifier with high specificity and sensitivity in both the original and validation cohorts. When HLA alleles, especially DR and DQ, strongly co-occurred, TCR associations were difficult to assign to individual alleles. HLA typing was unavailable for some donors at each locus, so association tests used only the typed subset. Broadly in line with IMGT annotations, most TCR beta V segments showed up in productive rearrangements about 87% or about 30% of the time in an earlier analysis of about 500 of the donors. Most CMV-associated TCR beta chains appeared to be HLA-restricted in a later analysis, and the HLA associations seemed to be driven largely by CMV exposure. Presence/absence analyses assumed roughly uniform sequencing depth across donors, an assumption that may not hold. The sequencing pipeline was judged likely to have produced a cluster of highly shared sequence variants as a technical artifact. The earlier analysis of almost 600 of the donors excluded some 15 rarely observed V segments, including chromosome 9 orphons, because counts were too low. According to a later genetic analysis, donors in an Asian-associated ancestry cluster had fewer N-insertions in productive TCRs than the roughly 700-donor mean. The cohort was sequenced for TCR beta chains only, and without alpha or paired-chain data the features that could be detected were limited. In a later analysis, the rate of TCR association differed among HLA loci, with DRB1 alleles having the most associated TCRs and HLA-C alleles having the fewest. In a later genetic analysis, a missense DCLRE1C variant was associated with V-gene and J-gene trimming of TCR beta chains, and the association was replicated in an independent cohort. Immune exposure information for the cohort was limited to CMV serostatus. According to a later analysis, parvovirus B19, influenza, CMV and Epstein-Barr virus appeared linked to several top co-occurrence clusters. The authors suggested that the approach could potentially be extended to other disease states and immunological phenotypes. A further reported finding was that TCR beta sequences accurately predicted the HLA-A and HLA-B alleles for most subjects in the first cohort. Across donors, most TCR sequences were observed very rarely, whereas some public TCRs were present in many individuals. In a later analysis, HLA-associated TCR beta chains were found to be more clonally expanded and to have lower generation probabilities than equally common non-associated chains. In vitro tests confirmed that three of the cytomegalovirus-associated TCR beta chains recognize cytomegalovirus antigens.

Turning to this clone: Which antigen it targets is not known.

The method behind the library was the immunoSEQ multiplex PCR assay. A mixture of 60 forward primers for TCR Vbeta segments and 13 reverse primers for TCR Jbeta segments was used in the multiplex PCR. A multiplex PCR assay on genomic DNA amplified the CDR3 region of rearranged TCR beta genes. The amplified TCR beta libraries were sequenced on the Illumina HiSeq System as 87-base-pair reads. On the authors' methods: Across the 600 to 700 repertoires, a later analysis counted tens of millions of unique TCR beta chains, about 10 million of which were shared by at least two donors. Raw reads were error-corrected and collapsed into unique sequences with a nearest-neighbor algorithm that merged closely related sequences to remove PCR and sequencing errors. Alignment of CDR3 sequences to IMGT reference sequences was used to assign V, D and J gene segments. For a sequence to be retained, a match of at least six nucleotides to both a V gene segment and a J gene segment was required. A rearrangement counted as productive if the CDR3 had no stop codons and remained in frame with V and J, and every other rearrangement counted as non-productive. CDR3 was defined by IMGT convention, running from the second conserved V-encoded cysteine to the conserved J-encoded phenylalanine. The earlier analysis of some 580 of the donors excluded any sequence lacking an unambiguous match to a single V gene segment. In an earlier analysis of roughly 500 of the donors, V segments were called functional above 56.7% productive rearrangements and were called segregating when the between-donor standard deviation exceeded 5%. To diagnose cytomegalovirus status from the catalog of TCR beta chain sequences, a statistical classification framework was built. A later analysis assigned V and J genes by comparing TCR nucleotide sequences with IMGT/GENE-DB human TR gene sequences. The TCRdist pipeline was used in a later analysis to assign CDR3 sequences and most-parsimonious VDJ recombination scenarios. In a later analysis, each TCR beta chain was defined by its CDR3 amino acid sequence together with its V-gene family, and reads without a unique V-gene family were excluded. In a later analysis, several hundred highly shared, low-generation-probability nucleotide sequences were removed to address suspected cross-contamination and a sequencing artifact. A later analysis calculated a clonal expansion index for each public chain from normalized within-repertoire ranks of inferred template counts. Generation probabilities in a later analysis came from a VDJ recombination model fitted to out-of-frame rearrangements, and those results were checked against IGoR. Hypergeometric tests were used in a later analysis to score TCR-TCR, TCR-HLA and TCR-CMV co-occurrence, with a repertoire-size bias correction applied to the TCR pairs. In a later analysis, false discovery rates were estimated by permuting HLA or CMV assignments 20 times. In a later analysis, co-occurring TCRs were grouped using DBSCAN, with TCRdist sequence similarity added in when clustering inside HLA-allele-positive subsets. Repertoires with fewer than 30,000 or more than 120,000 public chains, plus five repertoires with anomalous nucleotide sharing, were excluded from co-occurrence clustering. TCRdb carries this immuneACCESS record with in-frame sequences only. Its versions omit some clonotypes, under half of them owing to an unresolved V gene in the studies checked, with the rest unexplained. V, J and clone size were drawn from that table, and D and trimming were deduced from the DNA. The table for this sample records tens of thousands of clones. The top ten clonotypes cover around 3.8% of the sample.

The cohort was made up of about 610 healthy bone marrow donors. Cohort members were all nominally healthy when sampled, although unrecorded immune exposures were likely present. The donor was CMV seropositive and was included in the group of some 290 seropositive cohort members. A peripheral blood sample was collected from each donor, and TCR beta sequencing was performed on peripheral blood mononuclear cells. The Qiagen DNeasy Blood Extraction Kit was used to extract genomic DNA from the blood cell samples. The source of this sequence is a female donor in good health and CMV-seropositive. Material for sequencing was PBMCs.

The CDR3 protein: CASSLGGQGQPQHF. The nucleotide sequence reads as follows: TGTGCCAGCAGTTTAGGAGGGCAGGGCCAGCCCCAGCATTTT. The sequence joins TRBV27 to TRBJ1-5, and the D gene may be TRBD1, 5 bases matching. In the germline V gene (reference sequence), CDR1 corresponds to MNHEY and CDR2 to SMNVEV. Trimming removed 2 bases from V and 7 bases from J, leaving 12 bases between the germline ends. Its CDR3 holds 14 amino acids, cysteine through phenylalanine. Only CDR3 DNA remains: 42 bases, in frame from the first base.